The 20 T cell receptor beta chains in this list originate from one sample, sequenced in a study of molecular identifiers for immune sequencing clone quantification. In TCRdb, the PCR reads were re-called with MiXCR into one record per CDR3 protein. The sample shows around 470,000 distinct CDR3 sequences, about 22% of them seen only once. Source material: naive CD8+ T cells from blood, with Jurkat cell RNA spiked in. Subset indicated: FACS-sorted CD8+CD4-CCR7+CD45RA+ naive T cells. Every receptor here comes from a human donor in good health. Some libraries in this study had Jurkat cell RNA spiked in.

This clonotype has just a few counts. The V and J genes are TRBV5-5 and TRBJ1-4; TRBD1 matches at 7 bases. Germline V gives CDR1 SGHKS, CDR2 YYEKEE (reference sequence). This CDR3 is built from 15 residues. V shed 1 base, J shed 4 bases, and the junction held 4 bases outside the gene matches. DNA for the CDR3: TGTGCCAGCAGCTTGAGGGGACAGAGTAATGAAAAACTGTTTTTT. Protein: CASSLRGQSNEKLFF. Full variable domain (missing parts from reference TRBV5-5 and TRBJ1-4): DAGVTQSPTHLIKTRGQQVTLRCSPISGHKSVSWYQQVLGQGPQFIFQYYEKEERGRGNFPDRFSARQFPNYSSELNVNALLLGDSALYLCASSLRGQSNEKLFFGSGTQLSVL.

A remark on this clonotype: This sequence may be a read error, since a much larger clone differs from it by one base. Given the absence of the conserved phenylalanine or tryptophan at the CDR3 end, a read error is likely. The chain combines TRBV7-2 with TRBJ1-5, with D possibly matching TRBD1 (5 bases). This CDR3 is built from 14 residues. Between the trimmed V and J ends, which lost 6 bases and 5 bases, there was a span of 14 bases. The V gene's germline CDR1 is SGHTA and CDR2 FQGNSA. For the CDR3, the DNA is TGTGCCAGCAGTTCTGCCCAGGGCTATCAGCCCCAGCATTCT. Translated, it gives CASSSAQGYQPQHS.

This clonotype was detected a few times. CDR3 sequence reads: CASSQDTAHRPESAFF. CDR3 DNA sequence: TGCGCCAGCAGCCAAGATACGGCCCACCGACCCGAATCAGCTTTCTTT. The chain couples TRBV4-1 to TRBJ1-1; D is undetermined. The CDR3 covers 16 residues. Looked up from germline, CDR1 is MGHRA and CDR2 is YSYEKL. V was pared by 0 bases and J by 10 bases, with 21 bases between.

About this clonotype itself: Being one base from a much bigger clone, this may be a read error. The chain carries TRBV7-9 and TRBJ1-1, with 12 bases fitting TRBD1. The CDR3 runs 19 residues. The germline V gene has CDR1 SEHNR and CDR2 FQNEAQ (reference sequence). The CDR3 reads CAGSLATAKRDRGRTEAFF. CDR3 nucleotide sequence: TGTGCCGGCAGCTTAGCGACAGCAAAAAGGGACAGGGGGCGAACTGAAGCTTTCTTT.

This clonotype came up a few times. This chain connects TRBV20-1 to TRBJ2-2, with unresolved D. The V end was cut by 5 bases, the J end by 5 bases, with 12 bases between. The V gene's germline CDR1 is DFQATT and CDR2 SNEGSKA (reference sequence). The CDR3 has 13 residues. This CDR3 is CSASNFRTGELFF. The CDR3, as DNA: TGCAGTGCTTCTAATTTCAGGACCGGGGAGCTGTTTTTT.

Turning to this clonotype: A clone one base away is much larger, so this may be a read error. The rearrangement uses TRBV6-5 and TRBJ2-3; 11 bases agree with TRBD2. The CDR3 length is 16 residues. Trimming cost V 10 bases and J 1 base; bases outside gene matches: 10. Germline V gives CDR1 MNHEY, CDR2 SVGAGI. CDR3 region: CANRPGLAAGTDTQYF. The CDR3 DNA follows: TGTGCCAACAGACCGGGACTAGCGGCAGGCACAGATACGCAGTATTTT.

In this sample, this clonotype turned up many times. The CDR3: CASSTWGRRSSGANVLTF. In DNA form, the CDR3 reads TGTGCCAGCAGTACATGGGGGCGACGGAGCTCTGGGGCCAACGTCCTGACTTTC. The rearrangement joins TRBV28 to TRBJ2-6; maybe TRBD1 (6 bases). This CDR3 region has 18 residues. Trimming cost V 5 bases and J 0 bases, with 17 bases left between them. The germline gives CDR1 MDHEN, CDR2 SYDVKM.

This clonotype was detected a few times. This CDR3 reads CASSLDPATEAFF. CDR3 DNA sequence: TGTGCCAGCAGCTTGGACCCGGCCACTGAAGCTTTCTTT. The chain has TRBV5-8 and TRBJ1-1; D unclear. The V gene's germline CDR1 is SGHTS and CDR2 YDEGEE. The V gene lost 0 bases and the J gene lost 4 bases, with 7 bases spanning the gap. The CDR3 has 13 residues.

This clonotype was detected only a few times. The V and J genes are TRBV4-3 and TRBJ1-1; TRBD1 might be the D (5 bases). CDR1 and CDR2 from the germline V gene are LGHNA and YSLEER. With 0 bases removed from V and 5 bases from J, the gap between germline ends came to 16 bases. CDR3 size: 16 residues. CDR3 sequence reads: CASSQDSRGSITEAFF. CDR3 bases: TGCGCCAGCAGCCAAGATAGCCGGGGGTCTATTACTGAAGCTTTCTTT.

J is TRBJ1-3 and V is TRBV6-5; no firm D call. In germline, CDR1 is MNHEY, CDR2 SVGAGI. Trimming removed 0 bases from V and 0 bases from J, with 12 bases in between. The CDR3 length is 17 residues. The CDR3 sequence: CASSYSFGPSSGNTIYF. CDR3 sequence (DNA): TGTGCCAGCAGTTACTCATTCGGACCTTCCTCTGGAAACACCATATATTTT.

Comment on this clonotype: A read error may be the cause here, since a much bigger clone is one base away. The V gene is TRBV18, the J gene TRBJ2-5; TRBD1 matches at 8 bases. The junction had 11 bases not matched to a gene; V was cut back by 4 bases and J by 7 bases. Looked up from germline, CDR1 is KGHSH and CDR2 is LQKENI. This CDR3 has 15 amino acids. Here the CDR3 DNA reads TGTGCCAGCTCACAAATGACAGGGGTGGTCGCGACCCAGTACTTC. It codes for CASSQMTGVVATQYF.

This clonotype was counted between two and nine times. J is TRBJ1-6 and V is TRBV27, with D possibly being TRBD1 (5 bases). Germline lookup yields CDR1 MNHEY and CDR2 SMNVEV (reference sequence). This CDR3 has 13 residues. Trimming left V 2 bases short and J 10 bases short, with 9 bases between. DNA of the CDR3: TGTGCCAGCAGTTTACAGGGCGGATCACCCCTCCACTTT. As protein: CASSLQGGSPLHF.

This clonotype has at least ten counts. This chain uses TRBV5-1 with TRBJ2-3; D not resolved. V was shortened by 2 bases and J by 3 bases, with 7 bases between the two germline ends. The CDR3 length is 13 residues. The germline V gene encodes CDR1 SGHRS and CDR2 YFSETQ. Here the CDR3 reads CASSFPNTDTQYF. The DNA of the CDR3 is TGCGCCAGCAGCTTTCCCAATACAGATACGCAGTATTTT.

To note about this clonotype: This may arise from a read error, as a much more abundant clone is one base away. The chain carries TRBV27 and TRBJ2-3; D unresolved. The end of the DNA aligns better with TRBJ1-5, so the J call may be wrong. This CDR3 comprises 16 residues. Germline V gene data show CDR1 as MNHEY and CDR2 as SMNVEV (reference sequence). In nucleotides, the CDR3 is TGTGCCAGCAGTTTATCCCTGGGCCCTAGCACAGATACGCAGCATTTT. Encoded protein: CASSLSLGPSTDTQHF.

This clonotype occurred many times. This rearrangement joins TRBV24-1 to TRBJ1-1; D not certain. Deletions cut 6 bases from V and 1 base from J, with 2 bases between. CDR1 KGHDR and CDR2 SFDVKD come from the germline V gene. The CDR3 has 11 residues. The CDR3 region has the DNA TGTGCCACCAGTTCGAACACTGAAGCTTTCTTT. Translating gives CATSSNTEAFF.

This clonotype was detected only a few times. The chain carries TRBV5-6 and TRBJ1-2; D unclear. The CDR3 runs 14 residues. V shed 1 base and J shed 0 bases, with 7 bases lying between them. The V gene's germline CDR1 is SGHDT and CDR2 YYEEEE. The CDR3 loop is CASSLSFPNYGYTF. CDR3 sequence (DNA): TGTGCCAGCAGCTTGTCATTTCCTAACTATGGCTACACCTTC.

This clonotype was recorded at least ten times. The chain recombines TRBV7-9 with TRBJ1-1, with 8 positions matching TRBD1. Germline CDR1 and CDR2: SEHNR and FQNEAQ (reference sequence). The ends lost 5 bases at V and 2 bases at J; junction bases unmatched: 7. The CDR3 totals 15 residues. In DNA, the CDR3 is TGTGCCAGCAGCCACGGACAGGGATCAAACACTGAAGCTTTCTTT. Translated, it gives CASSHGQGSNTEAFF. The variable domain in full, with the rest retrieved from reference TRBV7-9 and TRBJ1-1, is DTGVSQNPRHKITKRGQNVTFRCDPISEHNRLYWYRQTLGQGPEFLTYFQNEAQLEKSRLLSDRFSAERPKGSFSTLEIQRTEQGDSAMYLCASSHGQGSNTEAFFGQGTRLTVV.

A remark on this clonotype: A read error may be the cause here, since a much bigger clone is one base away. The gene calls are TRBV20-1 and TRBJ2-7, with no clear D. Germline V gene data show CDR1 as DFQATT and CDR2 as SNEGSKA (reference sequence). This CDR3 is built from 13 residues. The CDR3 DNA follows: TGCAGTGCTAGAGATCGGGCCTCCTACGAGCAGAACTTC. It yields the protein CSARDRASYEQNF.

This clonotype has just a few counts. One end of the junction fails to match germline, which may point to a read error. DNA for the CDR3: TGTGCCAGCAGTGCGTCGGGAGACAGGGCCTATAATTCACCCCTCTACTTT. Translation gives CASSASGDRAYNSPLYF. The chain uses TRBV12-3 or TRBV12-4 and TRBJ1-6; TRBD1 matches at 7 bases. The CDR3 extends over 17 amino acids.

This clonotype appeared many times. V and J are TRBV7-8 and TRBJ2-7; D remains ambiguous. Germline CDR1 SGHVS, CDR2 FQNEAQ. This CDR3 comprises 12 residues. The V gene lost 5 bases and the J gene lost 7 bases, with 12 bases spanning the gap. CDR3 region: CASSPHLVEQYF. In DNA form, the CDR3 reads TGTGCCAGCAGCCCTCACTTGGTGGAGCAGTACTTC.